This T cell receptor (beta chain) is from a study of blood T cell repertoires in COVID-19. The protocol was immunoSEQ multiplex PCR, while the TCRdb copy is restricted to in-frame clones and leaves out a portion. The table includes about 370,000 clones, roughly 90% detected once. V was pared by 4 bases and J by 0 bases, with 10 bases between. This CDR3 region has 15 residues. Germline V CDR1 and CDR2: SGHVS, FNYEAQ. The chain has TRBV7-6 and TRBJ2-1; D uncertain. The source is a woman between 25 and 40 years old with COVID-19, enrolled during active disease. Material for sequencing was peripheral blood. Written as DNA, the CDR3 is TGTGCCAGCAGCTGGCTAGGCAGCTCCTACAATGAGCAGTTCTTC. This codes for CASSWLGSSYNEQFF.